This is a list of T cell receptor beta chains from one sample in a study of blood T cell repertoires in COVID-19. The assay was immunoSEQ multiplex PCR, and TCRdb's table has in-frame clones only and misses some. The table records 140,000 or so clones, roughly 86% of them present only once. The specimen was peripheral blood. The receptors stem from a woman aged 45-59 years with acute or convalescent COVID-19. CDR3s include the opening cysteine and the closing phenylalanine or tryptophan. D genes are given only for firm matches.

d_gene	v_gene	j_gene	CDR3aa	CDR3nt
.	TRBV6-5	TRBJ2-5	CASSYSAPGEQETQYF	TGTGCCAGCAGTTACTCGGCACCGGGGGAACAAGAGACCCAGTACTTC
TRBD1	TRBV5-1	TRBJ1-2	CASSPEWDRTNYGYTF	TGCGCCAGCAGCCCGGAATGGGACAGAACGAACTATGGCTACACCTTC
TRBD2	TRBV6-5	TRBJ2-1	CASIIAGGPGEQFF	TGTGCCAGCATCATAGCGGGGGGGCCGGGTGAGCAGTTCTTC
TRBD2	TRBV7-2	TRBJ2-7	CASRIAGVREQYF	TGTGCCAGCAGAATAGCGGGAGTACGGGAGCAGTACTTC
.	TRBV11-1	TRBJ2-2	CASSLARGRANTGELFF	TGTGCCAGCAGCTTAGCGCGGGGCAGGGCGAACACCGGGGAGCTGTTTTTT
TRBD2	TRBV29-1	TRBJ2-3	CSVEDPRAGGGSDTQYF	TGCAGCGTTGAAGATCCTAGGGCGGGAGGAGGATCAGATACGCAGTATTTT
.	TRBV30	TRBJ1-1	CAWTLTVNTEAFF	TGTGCCTGGACCCTTACAGTGAACACTGAAGCTTTCTTT
.	TRBV30	TRBJ1-3	CAWTKGGAGNTIYF	TGTGCCTGGACGAAAGGGGGAGCTGGAAACACCATATATTTT
.	TRBV30	TRBJ1-1	CAWRRGAPGTEAFF	TGTGCCTGGAGACGGGGGGCGCCCGGCACTGAAGCTTTCTTT
.	TRBV29-1	TRBJ1-5	CSEPFRSGAYSNQPQHF	TGCAGCGAACCATTCAGGAGTGGGGCTTATAGCAATCAGCCCCAGCATTTT
TRBD1	TRBV19	TRBJ2-1	CASSGPGQGVDEQFF	TGTGCCAGTAGTGGGCCGGGACAGGGGGTAGATGAGCAGTTCTTC